The 18 T cell receptor beta chains below come from one sample, sequenced in a study of vaccination and CD4 T cells after COVID-19. Treatment in this sample: roughly 10-day PBMC culture with coronavirus spike peptide pools or control peptides (ViraFEST assay). Their antigens are not known. Cultured CD4+ T-cell DNA underwent Oncomine TCR Beta short-read sequencing. TCRdb reprocessed the PCR reads with MiXCR, giving one entry per CDR3 protein. The data contain fewer than 20,000 distinct CDR3 sequences, around 43% of them seen just once; the ten biggest clones take up about 4%. The source material was CD4+ T cells from blood, cultured in vitro, sampled before SARS-CoV-2 vaccination. These receptors were taken from a human donor who had recovered from COVID-19.

This clonotype was seen more than once but under ten times. The V call is TRBV24-1, the J call TRBJ2-5; D is uncertain. CDR1 is KGHDR, CDR2 SFDVKD, per germline. Trimming removed 4 bases at V and 5 bases at J, with 13 bases between. The CDR3 sequence is 14 residues long. CDR3 sequence: CATSDPTGWETQYF. CDR3 nucleotides: TGTGCCACCAGTGACCCCACCGGTTGGGAGACCCAGTACTTC.

In its sample, this clonotype was seen a few times. The chain links TRBV6-5 to TRBJ2-7, with 8 nucleotides matching TRBD2. V was pared by 2 bases and J by 6 bases, with 12 bases of the junction left unmatched. CDR1 MNHEY and CDR2 SVGAGI come from the germline V gene. The CDR3 runs 16 residues. The CDR3 DNA follows: TGTGCCAGCAGTTACAGCCGACGGGAGGGAGGGGCCGAGCAGTACTTC. It codes for CASSYSRREGGAEQYF.

This clonotype has more than one count but fewer than ten. The CDR3 bases are TGTGCCAGCAGCCTTACCGGGACGGGGGATGAAAAACTGTTTTTT. The encoded protein is CASSLTGTGDEKLFF. The chain has TRBV7-9 and TRBJ1-4, with D perhaps matching TRBD1 (5 bases). V was cut by 5 bases and J by 6 bases, with 16 bases left in between. This CDR3 is 15 amino acids long. Germline CDR1 and CDR2: SEHNR and FQNEAQ (reference sequence).

This clonotype has only a few counts. The gene calls are TRBV12-3 or TRBV12-4 and TRBJ1-5; D is perhaps TRBD1 (6 bases). The CDR3 loop spans 15 amino acids. With 8 bases removed from V and 0 bases from J, the gap between germline ends came to 14 bases. The CDR3 sequence is CASARGLGSNQPQHF. The CDR3, as DNA: TGTGCCAGCGCCAGGGGCCTGGGTAGCAATCAGCCCCAGCATTTT.

This chain uses TRBV7-9 with TRBJ2-3; the match to TRBD2 covers 7 bases. The V gene's germline CDR1 is SEHNR and CDR2 FQNEAQ (reference sequence). CDR3 size: 16 residues. The ends lost 1 base at V and 2 bases at J; junction bases unmatched: 6. Here the CDR3 reads CASSLGKAGTTDTQYF. CDR3 nucleotide sequence: TGTGCCAGCAGCTTAGGAAAAGCGGGGACCACAGATACGCAGTATTTT.

The chain employs TRBV19 and TRBJ2-7; 7 nucleotides agree with TRBD2. The CDR3 length is 15 residues. Germline V gene sequence: CDR1 LNHDA, CDR2 SQIVND (reference sequence). V dropped 6 bases and J dropped 2; count of bases not matched to a gene: 10. Here the CDR3 reads CASRGRGNSPYEQYF. CDR3 in DNA: TGTGCCAGTAGGGGGAGGGGAAACTCCCCCTACGAGCAGTACTTC.

V gene TRBV27 combines with J gene TRBJ2-3, with 9 bases identical to TRBD2. Germline CDR1 and CDR2: MNHEY and SMNVEV (reference sequence). V was pared by 8 bases and J by 1 base, with 1 base of the junction left unmatched. The CDR3 has 13 amino acids. Written as DNA, the CDR3 is TGTGCCAGCCGACTAGCGGGCACAGATACGCAGTATTTT. Its protein is CASRLAGTDTQYF.

This clonotype was seen only a few times. The chain joins TRBV6-5 to TRBJ1-5; TRBD1 might be the D (6 bases). CDR1 MNHEY and CDR2 SVGAGI come from the germline V gene. Trimming pared 4 bases from V and 7 bases from J, leaving 14 bases between. The CDR3 sequence is 14 residues long. CDR3 sequence (DNA): TGTGCCAGCAGTTCGTCCCGGGACATCCAGCCCCAGCATTTT. Amino acid sequence: CASSSSRDIQPQHF.

The CDR3 DNA is TGCAGCGTTGAAAGGGGGCTGAGTAATGGCTACACCTTC. Protein sequence: CSVERGLSNGYTF. The chain employs TRBV29-1 and TRBJ1-2; 7 positions agree with TRBD1. CDR1 is SQVTM, CDR2 ANQGSEA, per germline. The CDR3 is made up of 13 amino acids. Unmatched junction bases numbered 6, after V lost 2 bases and J lost 6 bases. The variable domain in full, completed from reference TRBV29-1 and TRBJ1-2, reads SAVISQKPSRDICQRGTSLTIQCQVDSQVTMMFWYRQQPGQSLTLIATANQGSEATYESGFVIDKFPISRPNLTFSTLTVSNMSPEDSSIYLCSVERGLSNGYTFGSGTRLTVV.

V gene TRBV7-3 combines with J gene TRBJ2-3; a possible D gene is TRBD2 (6 bases). Germline values: CDR1 SGHTA, CDR2 FQGTGA. V lost 5 bases to trimming and J lost 6 bases, with 21 bases between them. This CDR3 comprises 16 residues. The CDR3 coding sequence is TGTGCCAGCAGCCCACAAAGCGGGCCTCCTTCGGATACGCAGTATTTT. Its protein is CASSPQSGPPSDTQYF.

The rearrangement uses TRBV28 and TRBJ1-5; TRBD1 matches at 8 bases. This CDR3 is 15 amino acids long. Germline loops: CDR1 MDHEN, CDR2 SYDVKM. With 5 bases clipped from V and 4 bases from J, the junction kept 7 bases outside the gene matches. The CDR3 loop is CASSALQGANQPQHF. The CDR3 DNA sequence: TGTGCCAGCAGTGCACTTCAGGGGGCTAATCAGCCCCAGCATTTT.

This clonotype was seen once. This sequence joins TRBV5-1 and TRBJ1-2; weak D call: TRBD1 (5 bases). CDR1 is SGHRS and CDR2 is YFSETQ in the germline V gene. The CDR3 runs 15 residues. V dropped 0 bases and J dropped 8 bases, with 17 bases sitting between them. CDR3 nucleotides: TGCGCCAGCAGCTTGGCAATGACAGACAACGGGGGCTACACCTTC. Translating gives CASSLAMTDNGGYTF. Together with reference TRBV5-1 and TRBJ1-2, the CDR3 gives the full variable domain: KAGVTQTPRYLIKTRGQQVTLSCSPISGHRSVSWYQQTPGQGLQFLFEYFSETQRNKGNFPGRFSGRQFSNSRSEMNVSTLELGDSALYLCASSLAMTDNGGYTFGSGTRLTVV.

The rearrangement links TRBV7-8 to TRBJ2-3; a weak D match, TRBD2 (6 bases). The ends were cut back, 5 bases at V and 1 base at J, with 10 bases in the middle. The germline gives CDR1 SGHVS, CDR2 FQNEAQ. The CDR3 spans 14 residues. CDR3 in amino acids: CASSHSSGTDTQYF. In nucleotides, the CDR3 is TGTGCCAGCAGCCATTCTAGCGGCACAGATACGCAGTATTTT.

This chain connects TRBV28 to TRBJ2-2; D is unclear. The CDR3 is made up of 13 amino acids. Trimming left V 6 bases short and J 8 bases short, with 13 bases between. Germline loops: CDR1 MDHEN, CDR2 SYDVKM. This CDR3 reads CASSPAVLGELFF. As DNA, the CDR3 is TGTGCCAGCAGCCCCGCGGTGTTGGGGGAGCTGTTTTTT.

This clonotype has more than one count but fewer than ten. This sequence joins TRBV19 and TRBJ2-1; 7 positions match TRBD1. The CDR3 contains 15 residues. After removal of 6 bases from V and 2 bases from J, the junction contained 7 bases not matched to a gene. The germline gives CDR1 LNHDA, CDR2 SQIVND (reference sequence). As DNA, the CDR3 is TGTGCCAGTAGAGAGGACAGGTCCCCCTACAATGAGCAGTTCTTC. Translated, it gives CASREDRSPYNEQFF.

CDR3: CASSQDSSYGYTF. The CDR3 DNA reads as TGTGCCAGCAGCCAAGATAGTAGCTATGGCTACACCTTC. The chain uses TRBV4-2 and TRBJ1-2, with no clear D. Germline V gene data show CDR1 as LGHNA and CDR2 as YNFKEQ. Trimming took off 0 bases at V and 4 bases at J, with 6 bases between the two ends. This CDR3 is built from 13 residues.

This CDR3 is CASSLRQGAEKLFF. In DNA, the CDR3 is TGTGCCAGCAGCTTAAGGCAGGGGGCTGAAAAACTGTTTTTT. The chain joins TRBV7-2 to TRBJ1-4, with 8 bases lining up with TRBD1. The CDR3 is made up of 14 amino acids. Losses at the gene ends were 2 bases for V and 7 bases for J; bases not matched to a gene: 3. The germline CDR1 and CDR2 sequences are SGHTA and FQGNSA.

This clonotype was detected only a few times. The rearrangement joins TRBV20-1 to TRBJ2-7; TRBD2 matches at 13 bases. Per the germline V gene, CDR1 is DFQATT and CDR2 is SNEGSKA (reference sequence). Unmatched junction bases numbered 4, after V lost 5 bases and J lost 3 bases. The CDR3 length is 14 residues. The CDR3, as DNA: TGCAGTGCTGATCGGACTAGCGGGAGCTACGAGCAGTACTTC. Its protein product is CSADRTSGSYEQYF.